Below are 32 T cell receptor beta chains sequenced from a single sample in a study of CD8+ T cells in alopecia areata (dated by TCRdb to 2016 to 2018). Receptor libraries were prepared by the immunoSEQ multiplex PCR assay. RNA was extracted from all samples and reverse transcribed into cDNA as template for TCR sequencing. In TCRdb, the immuneACCESS table is reduced to in-frame sequences with V and J assigned. These tables do not hold every clone; where another copy was compared, an unresolved V gene accounts for under half, and the others remain unexplained. The sample has approximately 180,000 clones on record, around 63% of them singletons. Around 1.8% of the sample is held by the ten biggest clonotypes. According to the study, the label for this sample's time point signals: baseline before oral tofacitinib. The sequences come from CD4+ T cells sorted from blood, collected at week 0. These receptors all come from a human donor with alopecia areata.

The rearrangement uses TRBV9 and TRBJ2-7; D is ambiguous. CDR1 is SGDLS and CDR2 is YYNGEE in the germline V gene. The CDR3 length is 14 residues. V was trimmed by 3 bases and J by 3 bases, leaving 13 bases between them. This CDR3 reads CASSARAWDYEQYF. In DNA form, the CDR3 reads TGTGCCAGCAGCGCCCGCGCATGGGACTACGAGCAGTACTTC.

The V gene is TRBV25-1, the J gene TRBJ2-6; perhaps TRBD1 as D (5 bases). V gave up 6 bases and J gave up 3 bases, with 12 bases separating them. Germline CDR1 is MGHDK and CDR2 is SYGVNS. The CDR3 loop spans 15 amino acids. CDR3 loop: CASRGVGYGANVLTF. The CDR3 DNA follows: TGTGCCAGCAGAGGGGTGGGGTATGGGGCCAACGTCCTGACTTTC. Full variable domain (outside the CDR3, taken from reference TRBV25-1 and TRBJ2-6): EADIYQTPRYLVIGTGKKITLECSQTMGHDKMYWYQQDPGMELHLIHYSYGVNSTEKGDLSSESTVSRIRTEHFPLTLESARPSHTSQYLCASRGVGYGANVLTFGAGSRLTVL.

The chain couples TRBV6-5 to TRBJ2-3; 9 nucleotides line up with TRBD2. This CDR3 spans 14 amino acids. Per the germline V gene, CDR1 is MNHEY and CDR2 is SVGAGI. Trimming removed 6 bases from V and 2 bases from J; junction bases left unmatched: 3. This chain's CDR3 is CASRIAGATDTQYF. The DNA for the CDR3 is TGTGCCAGCAGAATAGCGGGGGCCACAGATACGCAGTATTTT.

The chain carries TRBV7-2 and TRBJ1-4; 10 nucleotides agree with TRBD1. CDR1 is SGHTA and CDR2 is FQGNSA in the germline V gene. There are 15 residues in the CDR3. J was trimmed by 6 bases and V by 6 bases; bases with no gene match: 7. The CDR3 DNA sequence: TGTGCCAGCAGACCCGGAGGACAGGGGGATGAAAAACTGTTTTTT. As protein: CASRPGGQGDEKLFF.

The rearrangement links TRBV5-1 to TRBJ2-7, with 7 bases lining up with TRBD1. V lost 4 bases and J lost 4; bases outside the gene matches: 5. CDR3 size: 13 residues. From germline, CDR1 is SGHRS and CDR2 YFSETQ. The CDR3 DNA reads as TGCGCCAGCAGCACCGACAGGGAATACGAGCAGTACTTC. Translated: CASSTDREYEQYF.

This clone was seen only a few times. The chain employs TRBV29-1 and TRBJ2-3; D may match TRBD1 or TRBD2 (7 bases each). V was cut by 6 bases and J by 6 bases, with 16 bases left in between. CDR1 and CDR2 (germline): SQVTM, ANQGSEA. There are 13 residues in the CDR3. The CDR3 DNA reads as TGCAGCGTCCAGGGGGGGAAAGGGGATACGCAGTATTTT. Translating gives CSVQGGKGDTQYF.

This clone has at least ten counts. The V and J genes are TRBV11-2 and TRBJ2-7; 9 bases fit TRBD2. Germline assignment: CDR1 SGHAT and CDR2 FQNNGV. The CDR3 sequence is 16 residues long. The junction had 8 bases not matched to a gene; V was cut back by 3 bases and J by 2 bases. DNA for the CDR3: TGTGCCAGCAGCTTTACGAGCGGGGGGATTCCCTACGAGCAGTACTTC. Translation gives CASSFTSGGIPYEQYF. Combining the CDR3 with reference TRBV11-2 and TRBJ2-7 gives the whole variable domain EAGVAQSPRYKIIEKRQSVAFWCNPISGHATLYWYQQILGQGPKLLIQFQNNGVVDDSQLPKDRFSAERLKGVDSTLKIQPAKLEDSAVYLCASSFTSGGIPYEQYFGPGTRLTVT.

This clone was picked up a small number of times. The gene calls are TRBV27 and TRBJ2-2; no clear D gene. Per the germline V gene, CDR1 is MNHEY and CDR2 is SMNVEV (reference sequence). V lost 8 bases and J lost 6, with 10 bases in between. The CDR3 extends over 12 amino acids. The CDR3 loop is CASRKLSGELFF. DNA of the CDR3: TGTGCCAGCCGCAAATTGTCCGGGGAGCTGTTTTTT.

The genes are TRBV11-1 and TRBJ2-3; tentative D call: TRBD2 (6 bases). Per germline, CDR1 SGHAT and CDR2 FQDESV (reference sequence). The CDR3 runs to 17 residues. V lost 4 bases and J lost 2, with 19 bases in between. CDR3 DNA sequence: TGTGCCAGCAGCTCCCTCAGCGGAGGGGCGATCACAGATACGCAGTATTTT. Its translation: CASSSLSGGAITDTQYF.

V is TRBV30 and J is TRBJ1-1; perhaps TRBD1 as D (6 bases). CDR3 size: 13 residues. V lost 0 bases to trimming and J lost 4 bases, with 9 bases between them. CDR1 GTSNPN and CDR2 SVGIG come from the germline V gene (reference sequence). CDR3 loop: CAWSVGGPTEAFF. DNA for the CDR3: TGTGCCTGGAGTGTCGGGGGGCCCACTGAAGCTTTCTTT.

V usage is TRBV29-1 and J usage is TRBJ2-1, with D perhaps TRBD1 or TRBD2 (6 bases each). Germline V gene lookup returns CDR1 SQVTM and CDR2 ANQGSEA. The CDR3 has 13 amino acids. Trimming took 5 bases from V and 5 from J, leaving 13 bases between them. This CDR3 reads CSVRRRGDNEQFF. The CDR3, as DNA: TGCAGCGTTCGGCGGAGGGGGGACAATGAGCAGTTCTTC.

This clone showed up just once. The chain recombines TRBV29-1 with TRBJ2-2; D not resolved. The V gene lost 4 bases and the J gene lost 0 bases, with 6 bases spanning the gap. The CDR3 is 13 amino acids. In germline, CDR1 is SQVTM, CDR2 ANQGSEA. The CDR3 DNA reads as TGCAGCGTTGCGGATTCGAACACCGGGGAGCTGTTTTTT. This translates into CSVADSNTGELFF.

A remark on this clone: The sample holds other DNA sequences that translate to the same CDR3. This sequence joins TRBV4-3 and TRBJ2-3, with D possibly being TRBD2 (5 bases). The CDR3 is 15 amino acids. The germline V gene encodes CDR1 LGHNA and CDR2 YSLEER. V lost 2 bases, J lost 0 bases, and 9 bases lay in between. The DNA for the CDR3 is TGCGCCAGCAGCCAAACATCGGGAAGCACAGATACGCAGTATTTT. It encodes CASSQTSGSTDTQYF.

This chain uses TRBV5-1 with TRBJ1-6, with unresolved D. This CDR3 has 11 amino acids. Germline V CDR1 and CDR2: SGHRS, YFSETQ. V was trimmed by 2 bases and J by 13 bases, leaving 7 bases between them. CDR3 nucleotides: TGCGCCAGCAGCTTTGTTCCTCCCCTCCACTTT. Protein sequence: CASSFVPPLHF.

The gene calls are TRBV30 and TRBJ1-2; maybe TRBD1 (6 bases). V lost 0 bases, J lost 8 bases, and 13 bases lay in between. The CDR3 is made up of 13 amino acids. The germline V gene encodes CDR1 GTSNPN and CDR2 SVGIG (reference sequence). The CDR3 sequence: CAWSVFEGGGYTF. DNA for the CDR3: TGTGCCTGGAGTGTATTCGAGGGGGGAGGCTACACCTTC. The variable domain in full, with the rest retrieved from reference TRBV30 and TRBJ1-2, is SQTIHQWPATLVQPVGSPLSLECTVEGTSNPNLYWYRQAAGRGLQLLFYSVGIGQISSEVPQNLSASRPQDRQFILSSKKLLLSDSGFYLCAWSVFEGGGYTFGSGTRLTVV.

The chain employs TRBV19 and TRBJ2-6; D is perhaps TRBD1 (5 bases). V was cut by 7 bases and J by 2 bases, with 12 bases left in between. The CDR3 totals 15 residues. Looked up from germline, CDR1 is LNHDA and CDR2 is SQIVND (reference sequence). Here the CDR3 reads CASTVLGAGANVLTF. For the CDR3, the DNA is TGTGCCAGTACCGTCCTAGGGGCTGGGGCCAACGTCCTGACTTTC.

The genes are TRBV29-1 and TRBJ1-1; D is unclear. Trimming removed 7 bases from V and 4 bases from J, with 10 bases in between. CDR1 and CDR2 (germline): SQVTM, ANQGSEA. The CDR3 totals 11 residues. The DNA for the CDR3 is TGCAGCGCCAATGCCTTCACTGAAGCTTTCTTT. Protein product: CSANAFTEAFF. The full variable domain, with the rest looked up from reference TRBV29-1 and TRBJ1-1, is SAVISQKPSRDICQRGTSLTIQCQVDSQVTMMFWYRQQPGQSLTLIATANQGSEATYESGFVIDKFPISRPNLTFSTLTVSNMSPEDSSIYLCSANAFTEAFFGQGTRLTVV.

V usage is TRBV9 and J usage is TRBJ2-2; 9 positions agree with TRBD2. The CDR3 has 17 amino acids. V trimming: 0 bases; J trimming: 5 bases; junction bases outside the gene matches: 8. CDR1 SGDLS and CDR2 YYNGEE come from the germline V gene. DNA for the CDR3: TGTGCCAGCAGCGTAGCGGCGGGGGGGCCGGGAACCGGGGAGCTGTTTTTT. Its protein product is CASSVAAGGPGTGELFF.

This clone has only a few counts. This sequence joins TRBV14 and TRBJ2-3, with D tentatively TRBD2 (5 bases). Trimming removed 1 base at V and 11 bases at J, with 7 bases between. Germline loops: CDR1 SGHDN, CDR2 FVKESK. This CDR3 contains 11 residues. CDR3 sequence: CASSQASQQYF. The CDR3 DNA follows: TGTGCCAGCAGCCAAGCTAGCCAGCAGTATTTT.

The chain employs TRBV30 and TRBJ2-2; perhaps TRBD1 as D (5 bases). The CDR3 is made up of 13 amino acids. The ends were cut back, 3 bases at V and 5 bases at J, with 10 bases in the middle. Per the germline V gene, CDR1 is GTSNPN and CDR2 is SVGIG (reference sequence). The CDR3 region is CAWRPAGTGELFF. The CDR3 DNA reads TGTGCCTGGAGACCAGCAGGGACCGGGGAGCTGTTTTTT. Full variable domain (remainder filled in from reference TRBV30 and TRBJ2-2): SQTIHQWPATLVQPVGSPLSLECTVEGTSNPNLYWYRQAAGRGLQLLFYSVGIGQISSEVPQNLSASRPQDRQFILSSKKLLLSDSGFYLCAWRPAGTGELFFGEGSRLTVL.

This clone was seen many times. The chain uses TRBV7-7 and TRBJ2-6; D is undetermined. The germline gives CDR1 SSHAT, CDR2 FNYEAQ (reference sequence). There are 13 residues in the CDR3. V gave up 5 bases and J gave up 4 bases, with 6 bases separating them. CDR3 in amino acids: CASSEAGANVLTF. CDR3 sequence (DNA): TGTGCCAGCAGCGAGGCCGGGGCCAACGTCCTGACTTTC.

V gene TRBV15 combines with J gene TRBJ2-5, with TRBD2 matching over 11 bases. V trimming: 3 bases; J trimming: 2 bases; junction bases outside the gene matches: 5. CDR3 length: 16 amino acids. CDR1 LNHNV and CDR2 YYDKDF come from the germline V gene (reference sequence). In DNA, the CDR3 is TGTGCCACCAGCAGGAGACTAGCGGGGCAACAAGAGACCCAGTACTTC. Its protein product is CATSRRLAGQQETQYF.

The chain couples TRBV9 to TRBJ2-2, with D tentatively TRBD1 (5 bases). V shed 4 bases and J shed 4 bases, with 20 bases lying between them. The CDR3 length is 17 residues. The germline gives CDR1 SGDLS, CDR2 YYNGEE. The CDR3 DNA is TGTGCCAGCAGCCCCCCCTGGAGCCAACAGGTCACCGGGGAGCTGTTTTTT. It translates to CASSPPWSQQVTGELFF.

The rearrangement links TRBV29-1 to TRBJ1-1; no firm D call. The CDR3 is 12 amino acids. Trimming shortened V by 3 bases and J by 2 bases, and 7 bases separated the two germline ends. Germline values: CDR1 SQVTM, CDR2 ANQGSEA. The CDR3 sequence: CSVDWGNTEAFF. The CDR3, as DNA: TGCAGCGTTGACTGGGGAAACACTGAAGCTTTCTTT. Looking up the rest from reference TRBV29-1 and TRBJ1-1 gives the full variable domain: SAVISQKPSRDICQRGTSLTIQCQVDSQVTMMFWYRQQPGQSLTLIATANQGSEATYESGFVIDKFPISRPNLTFSTLTVSNMSPEDSSIYLCSVDWGNTEAFFGQGTRLTVV.

V is TRBV29-1 and J is TRBJ1-2; D call uncertain. The CDR3 loop spans 12 amino acids. CDR1 SQVTM and CDR2 ANQGSEA come from the germline V gene. V was trimmed by 6 bases and J by 7 bases, leaving 15 bases between them. The CDR3 sequence: CSVETTLAGYTF. CDR3 bases: TGCAGCGTCGAGACGACGCTGGCTGGCTACACCTTC.

This clone was seen a handful of times. V and J are TRBV5-1 and TRBJ2-5; TRBD2 might be the D (7 bases). V dropped 5 bases and J dropped 2 bases, with 25 bases sitting between them. This CDR3 comprises 18 residues. The germline V gene has CDR1 SGHRS and CDR2 YFSETQ. CDR3 protein: CASSSGTQSLAGQETQYF. Here the CDR3 DNA reads TGCGCCAGCAGTTCCGGGACACAGAGCTTAGCGGGTCAAGAGACCCAGTACTTC.

The chain couples TRBV30 to TRBJ2-2; possible D gene TRBD1, 6 bases. The ends were cut back, 4 bases at V and 4 bases at J, with 10 bases in the middle. This CDR3 contains 13 residues. The germline V gene encodes CDR1 GTSNPN and CDR2 SVGIG (reference sequence). CDR3 protein: CAWTTGRTGELFF. In nucleotides, the CDR3 is TGTGCCTGGACTACAGGGCGCACCGGGGAGCTGTTTTTT.

The chain has TRBV20-1 and TRBJ2-7; D perhaps matches TRBD1 (6 bases). Germline CDR1 reads DFQATT; CDR2 reads SNEGSKA (reference sequence). Trimming removed 2 bases at V and 11 bases at J, with 13 bases between. The CDR3 is 11 amino acids. DNA for the CDR3: TGCAGTGCTAGACCCGGACAGAAAGAGTACTTC. Encoded protein: CSARPGQKEYF.

This clone was seen at least ten times. CDR3 residues: CASSVKQGAFGNTIYF. The CDR3 region has the DNA TGTGCCAGCAGTGTTAAACAGGGGGCGTTTGGAAACACCATATATTTT. This chain joins TRBV2 and TRBJ1-3, with 9 bases matching TRBD1. Trimming took 4 bases from V and 3 from J; bases not matched to a gene: 7. Germline V gives CDR1 SNHLY, CDR2 FYNNEI. The CDR3 is 16 amino acids.

The table lists this clone with a few counts. The chain combines TRBV6-5 with TRBJ1-2; D may be TRBD1 (5 bases). Trimming stripped 4 bases from V and 0 bases from J, with 6 bases between. Per germline, CDR1 MNHEY and CDR2 SVGAGI. The CDR3 is 13 residues long. The CDR3 nucleotides are TGTGCCAGCAGTTCGACAGCTAACTATGGCTACACCTTC. It codes for CASSSTANYGYTF.

The chain links TRBV10-3 to TRBJ1-2, with TRBD1 matching 7 bases. CDR3 size: 12 residues. V lost 10 bases, J lost 6 bases, and 8 bases stayed unmatched. CDR1 is ENHRY, CDR2 SYGVKD, per germline. This CDR3 reads CATRQGENGYTF. CDR3 coding DNA: TGTGCCACCAGACAGGGAGAGAATGGCTACACCTTC.

The genes are TRBV7-3 and TRBJ2-7; the D is unclear. This CDR3 is 15 amino acids long. V was clipped by 1 base and J by 2 bases, with 12 bases between them. Germline V CDR1 and CDR2: SGHTA, FQGTGA. CDR3: CASSLSPSPPYEQYF. CDR3 nucleotide sequence: TGTGCCAGCAGCTTAAGCCCATCTCCACCCTACGAGCAGTACTTC. Full variable domain (missing parts from reference TRBV7-3 and TRBJ2-7): GAGVSQTPSNKVTEKGKYVELRCDPISGHTALYWYRQSLGQGPEFLIYFQGTGAADDSGLPNDRFFAVRPEGSVSTLKIQRTERGDSAVYLCASSLSPSPPYEQYFGPGTRLTVT.